This T cell receptor (beta chain) was sequenced during a study of human T cells and chemical hapten exposure. V shed 6 bases and J shed 3 bases, with 12 bases lying between them. Germline V gene lookup returns CDR1 SQVTM and CDR2 ANQGSEA. The CDR3 runs to 13 residues. Regarding time point: pre-sensitization, week 0. The treatment is: therapeutic diphenylcyclopropenone sensitization with weekly scalp DPC. The study extracted total RNA from unfractionated whole blood. TCRdb re-called the RACE reads with MiXCR, one entry per CDR3 protein. The data contain 180,000 or so distinct CDR3 sequences, just under 30% of them singletons.

This receptor was taken from a young woman with alopecia areata. Some clones in this sample may be carry-over from other donors' samples. The specimen comprised whole blood, sampled in connection with sensitization to the hapten diphenylcyclopropenone (DPC). This chain joins TRBV29-1 and TRBJ1-5, with unresolved D. This CDR3 reads CSVAVDLNQPQHF. The CDR3 nucleotides read TGCAGCGTCGCGGTGGATCTCAATCAGCCCCAGCATTTT.